What follows are 30 T cell receptor beta chains derived from one specimen sequenced in a study of CD8 T cells in Susac syndrome. The authors reverse transcribed 0.5 to 1 ug RNA with random hexamers. Each CDR3 protein gets one entry after TCRdb re-called the immunoSEQ multiplex PCR reads with MiXCR. The sample lists some 120,000 distinct CDR3 sequences, roughly 90% seen once, with roughly 0.12% in the top ten. The sequenced material came from CD8+ T cells from PBMCs. These receptors were collected from a human donor in good health.

As DNA, the CDR3 is TGTGCCAGCAGCCGGGACGGTTACTCCTACGAGCAGTACTTC. It translates to CASSRDGYSYEQYF. This chain uses TRBV3-1 with TRBJ2-7; D possibly matches TRBD1 or TRBD2 (5 bases each). In germline, CDR1 is LGHDT, CDR2 YNNKEL (reference sequence). The ends were cut back, 4 bases at V and 0 bases at J, with 10 bases in the middle. This CDR3 has 14 residues.

The V and J genes are TRBV7-9 and TRBJ2-1, with unresolved D. There are 15 residues in the CDR3. The V gene lost 5 bases and the J gene lost 8 bases, with 19 bases spanning the gap. The germline CDR1 and CDR2 sequences are SEHNR and FQNEAQ (reference sequence). The CDR3 DNA follows: TGTGCCAGCAGCCCGCGGTGGGCAGTCGACGATGAGCAGTTCTTC. It encodes CASSPRWAVDDEQFF.

The sample holds one count of this clonotype. This CDR3 reads CASSIGQVGAYEQYF. In nucleotides, the CDR3 is TGCGCCAGCAGCATCGGACAGGTGGGGGCCTACGAGCAGTACTTC. The rearrangement links TRBV5-1 to TRBJ2-7, with 7 positions matching TRBD1. Per the germline V gene, CDR1 is SGHRS and CDR2 is YFSETQ. J lost 2 bases, V lost 4 bases, and 9 bases had no gene match. This CDR3 region has 15 residues.

The chain carries TRBV29-1 and TRBJ2-7; D not resolved. CDR1 is SQVTM, CDR2 ANQGSEA, per germline. V was pared by 4 bases and J by 3 bases, with 7 bases between. There are 11 residues in the CDR3. CDR3 in amino acids: CSVAMGYEQYF. CDR3 bases: TGCAGCGTTGCGATGGGCTACGAGCAGTACTTC.

The chain carries TRBV3-1 and TRBJ1-2; a possible D gene is TRBD1 (6 bases). V gave up 0 bases and J gave up 7 bases, with 9 bases separating them. CDR1 is LGHDT, CDR2 YNNKEL, per germline (reference sequence). The CDR3 consists of 13 residues. CDR3 residues: CASSQDPRGGYTF. DNA of the CDR3: TGTGCCAGCAGCCAAGATCCCAGGGGTGGCTACACCTTC. Together with reference TRBV3-1 and TRBJ1-2, the CDR3 gives the full variable domain: DTAVSQTPKYLVTQMGNDKSIKCEQNLGHDTMYWYKQDSKKFLKIMFSYNNKELIINETVPNRFSPKSPDKAHLNLHINSLELGDSAVYFCASSQDPRGGYTFGSGTRLTVV.

This clonotype appeared a few times. The rearrangement joins TRBV29-1 to TRBJ2-2; possibly TRBD2 for D (5 bases). Trimming pared 7 bases from V and 4 bases from J, leaving 13 bases between. This CDR3 is 13 amino acids long. CDR1 SQVTM and CDR2 ANQGSEA come from the germline V gene. The CDR3 here is CSAGQAGTGELFF. The CDR3 bases are TGCAGCGCTGGGCAGGCGGGCACCGGGGAGCTGTTTTTT.

The chain links TRBV3-1 to TRBJ2-1; no definite D call. Trimming took off 4 bases at V and 6 bases at J, with 10 bases between the two ends. Germline V gene lookup returns CDR1 LGHDT and CDR2 YNNKEL (reference sequence). CDR3 size: 13 residues. The CDR3 sequence: CASSLRSPNEQFF. CDR3 DNA sequence: TGTGCCAGCAGCCTCCGAAGCCCCAATGAGCAGTTCTTC.

The chain joins TRBV7-9 to TRBJ2-7; D not resolved. The V end lost 5 bases, the J end lost 3 bases, and 23 bases lay between the germline ends. The CDR3 consists of 17 residues. Per germline, CDR1 SEHNR and CDR2 FQNEAQ (reference sequence). DNA of the CDR3: TGTGCCAGCAGCCTCGGTACGACCCGGGTGGGCTTCTACGAGCAGTACTTC. This encodes CASSLGTTRVGFYEQYF.

The CDR3 nucleotides read TGTGCCAGCAGCGGCCCCGGGACAGGGGCTTATGGCTACACCTTC. Encoded protein: CASSGPGTGAYGYTF. The chain has TRBV3-1 and TRBJ1-2, with 10 bases identical to TRBD1. V lost 5 bases to trimming and J lost 5 bases; unmatched junction nucleotides: 8. From germline, CDR1 is LGHDT and CDR2 YNNKEL (reference sequence). The CDR3 loop spans 15 amino acids. Based on the CDR3 plus reference TRBV3-1 and TRBJ1-2, the full variable domain is DTAVSQTPKYLVTQMGNDKSIKCEQNLGHDTMYWYKQDSKKFLKIMFSYNNKELIINETVPNRFSPKSPDKAHLNLHINSLELGDSAVYFCASSGPGTGAYGYTFGSGTRLTVV.

V usage is TRBV27 and J usage is TRBJ1-2; the match to TRBD1 covers 12 bases. Germline CDR1 and CDR2: MNHEY and SMNVEV (reference sequence). There are 13 residues in the CDR3. J lost 4 bases, V lost 10 bases, and 4 bases had no gene match. The CDR3 region has the DNA TGTGCCACTGGGACAGGGGGCTTCTATGGCTACACCTTC. Translation: CATGTGGFYGYTF.

This chain uses TRBV29-1 with TRBJ2-7, with D unclear. The germline V and J ends were trimmed by 3 bases and 2 bases, with 14 bases remaining between them. Germline V gene data show CDR1 as SQVTM and CDR2 as ANQGSEA. The CDR3 is made up of 14 amino acids. The CDR3 loop is CSVDATSNPYEQYF. CDR3 sequence (DNA): TGCAGCGTTGATGCCACCTCTAACCCCTACGAGCAGTACTTC.

V is TRBV3-1 and J is TRBJ2-7, with 12 bases fitting TRBD2. V shed 1 base, J shed 5 bases, and the junction held 9 bases outside the gene matches. This CDR3 comprises 17 residues. The V gene's germline CDR1 is LGHDT and CDR2 YNNKEL (reference sequence). CDR3 coding DNA: TGTGCCAGCAGCCAAGGGGTGTCGACTAGCGGGAGTAACGAGCAGTACTTC. This translates into CASSQGVSTSGSNEQYF.

The CDR3 region has the DNA TGTGCCATCAGTGAGAACGTGGGGGGCTACACCTTC. Encoded protein: CAISENVGGYTF. The chain is built from TRBV10-3 and TRBJ1-2; D is undetermined. This CDR3 contains 12 residues. Germline V lookup: CDR1 ENHRY, CDR2 SYGVKD. Between the trimmed V and J ends, which lost 2 bases and 8 bases, there was a span of 9 bases.

The chain is built from TRBV5-1 and TRBJ1-3; D uncertain. Germline CDR1 and CDR2: SGHRS and YFSETQ. V was shortened by 3 bases and J by 1 base, with 8 bases between the two germline ends. CDR3 length: 14 amino acids. The CDR3 is CASSSEGSGNTIYF. The CDR3, as DNA: TGCGCCAGCAGCTCCGAGGGTTCTGGAAACACCATATATTTT.

This sequence joins TRBV27 and TRBJ2-3, with a possible D match to TRBD1 (6 bases). The germline CDR1 and CDR2 sequences are MNHEY and SMNVEV (reference sequence). This CDR3 is built from 16 residues. V was clipped by 5 bases and J by 5 bases, with 20 bases between them. The CDR3 nucleotides read TGTGCCAGCAGTCACAGGGTGGGGTACGGTATAGATACGCAGTATTTT. This sequence encodes CASSHRVGYGIDTQYF.

The V and J genes are TRBV7-2 and TRBJ2-7; 15 nucleotides align to TRBD2. The CDR3 is 17 amino acids. Germline values: CDR1 SGHTA, CDR2 FQGNSA. Trimming took 4 bases from V and 2 from J; bases not matched to a gene: 6. Written as DNA, the CDR3 is TGTGCCAGCAGCTCGGGGACTAGCGGGAGGCGTCCCTACGAGCAGTACTTC. It is translated as CASSSGTSGRRPYEQYF. Using reference TRBV7-2 and TRBJ2-7 for the parts outside the CDR3, the full variable domain is GAGVSQSPSNKVTEKGKDVELRCDPISGHTALYWYRQSLGQGLEFLIYFQGNSAPDKSGLPSDRFSAERTGGSVSTLTIQRTQQEDSAVYLCASSSGTSGRRPYEQYFGPGTRLTVT.

The chain has TRBV2 and TRBJ1-1; 7 nucleotides match TRBD1. Losses at the gene ends were 6 bases for V and 4 bases for J; bases not matched to a gene: 8. Germline V gene sequence: CDR1 SNHLY, CDR2 FYNNEI. This CDR3 region has 14 residues. The CDR3 here is CASRGDRVGTEAFF. The DNA of the CDR3 is TGTGCCAGCAGGGGAGACAGGGTCGGCACTGAAGCTTTCTTT.

This chain links TRBV28 with TRBJ2-3; D possibly corresponds to TRBD2 (5 bases). There are 15 residues in the CDR3. Per the germline V gene, CDR1 is MDHEN and CDR2 is SYDVKM. V lost 5 bases to trimming and J lost 2 bases, with 14 bases between them. Here the CDR3 DNA reads TGTGCCAGCAGTCCTCCAGCGGAGCTCACAGATACGCAGTATTTT. Its translation is CASSPPAELTDTQYF.

This chain connects TRBV20-1 to TRBJ2-1, with 8 nucleotides matching TRBD2. Germline-derived CDR1 and CDR2 are DFQATT and SNEGSKA (reference sequence). The CDR3 runs 16 residues. V shed 6 bases, J shed 2 bases, and the junction held 12 bases outside the gene matches. The DNA for the CDR3 is TGCAGTGCGAGTCAACCAGCGGGAGTTGCCTACAATGAGCAGTTCTTC. Translated: CSASQPAGVAYNEQFF.

J is TRBJ2-3 and V is TRBV20-1, with 8 bases that match TRBD2. V trimming: 3 bases; J trimming: 2 bases; junction bases outside the gene matches: 10. The CDR3 extends over 16 amino acids. CDR1 is DFQATT and CDR2 is SNEGSKA in the germline V gene (reference sequence). CDR3 sequence: CSARAGGRNPTDTQYF. The CDR3 DNA follows: TGCAGTGCTAGGGCGGGGGGTAGGAACCCCACAGATACGCAGTATTTT.

The chain couples TRBV5-1 to TRBJ2-2; possibly TRBD1 for D (5 bases). The V end was cut by 9 bases, the J end by 1 base, with 10 bases between. Germline assignment: CDR1 SGHRS and CDR2 YFSETQ. CDR3 length: 13 amino acids. This CDR3 reads CATTDKNTGELFF. CDR3 DNA sequence: TGCGCCACCACGGACAAGAACACCGGGGAGCTGTTTTTT.

This chain joins TRBV20-1 and TRBJ2-7; TRBD1 is a possible D gene (8 bases). The germline V and J ends were trimmed by 3 bases and 2 bases, with 26 bases remaining between them. Germline V gene lookup returns CDR1 DFQATT and CDR2 SNEGSKA (reference sequence). The CDR3 length is 18 residues. Written as DNA, the CDR3 is TGCAGTGCTAGGCGCCAGGGGGCAGGTAGCGGGCCTACCTACGAGCAGTACTTC. It encodes CSARRQGAGSGPTYEQYF.

The chain carries TRBV19 and TRBJ1-1; D call uncertain. This CDR3 is built from 13 residues. Per the germline V gene, CDR1 is LNHDA and CDR2 is SQIVND (reference sequence). Trimming stripped 1 base from V and 6 bases from J, with 9 bases between. CDR3 nucleotides: TGTGCCAGTAGTATAGGGGGTGCGGCTGAAGCTTTCTTT. This sequence encodes CASSIGGAAEAFF.

The chain recombines TRBV7-2 with TRBJ2-1; D may correspond to TRBD1 or TRBD2 (5 bases each). This CDR3 has 18 residues. V lost 3 bases and J 0 bases, leaving 18 bases between the germline ends. The V gene's germline CDR1 is SGHTA and CDR2 FQGNSA. The DNA of the CDR3 is TGTGCCAGCAGCTTTCCCCGGGACCGGGTGAGCTCCTACAATGAGCAGTTCTTC. It codes for CASSFPRDRVSSYNEQFF.

The chain has TRBV14 and TRBJ1-1, with D possibly being TRBD1 (5 bases). Germline CDR1 reads SGHDN; CDR2 reads FVKESK. The CDR3 loop spans 12 amino acids. V gave up 5 bases and J gave up 4 bases, with 8 bases separating them. The CDR3 sequence is CASSVGATEAFF. CDR3 in DNA: TGTGCCAGCAGCGTAGGGGCCACTGAAGCTTTCTTT.

The chain employs TRBV20-1 and TRBJ2-1; TRBD2 is a possible D gene (6 bases). Trimming stripped 8 bases from V and 10 bases from J, with 18 bases between. Germline CDR1 is DFQATT and CDR2 is SNEGSKA (reference sequence). This CDR3 comprises 12 residues. CDR3 sequence reads: CSLPGLDIEQFF. The CDR3 coding sequence is TGCAGTCTTCCGGGACTTGACATAGAGCAGTTCTTC.

This chain connects TRBV7-2 to TRBJ2-1; 9 nucleotides match TRBD1. Trimming at V came to 0 bases and at J to 5 bases, leaving 5 bases not matched to a gene. Germline V gene data show CDR1 as SGHTA and CDR2 as FQGNSA. The length of the CDR3 is 16 residues. CDR3 sequence reads: CASSLAGTGTNNEQFF. Here the CDR3 DNA reads TGTGCCAGCAGCTTAGCCGGGACAGGGACTAACAATGAGCAGTTCTTC.

The chain uses TRBV20-1 and TRBJ2-4, with TRBD1 as a possible D gene (6 bases). This CDR3 is built from 14 residues. V was trimmed by 8 bases and J by 0 bases, leaving 14 bases between them. The germline V gene encodes CDR1 DFQATT and CDR2 SNEGSKA (reference sequence). CDR3 sequence: CSCGQPLAKNIQYF. The CDR3 DNA sequence: TGCAGTTGTGGACAGCCCCTAGCCAAAAACATTCAGTACTTC.

As to this clonotype: The junction shows a germline mismatch at one end, possibly a read error. The J gene is TRBJ1-1, the V gene TRBV6-1; D call uncertain. Germline V gives CDR1 MNHNS, CDR2 SASEGT. CDR3 length: 15 residues. The CDR3 DNA follows: TGTGCCAGCATTTTCGGGAATTGGGCTTCGCCTGAAGCTTTTTTT. Its translation: CASIFGNWASPEAFF.

For this clonotype: The junction and the germline gene differ at one end; a read error may be behind it. V usage is TRBV29-1 and J usage is TRBJ2-7; a weak D match, TRBD1 (5 bases). The CDR3 sequence is 13 residues long. CDR1 SQVTM and CDR2 ANQGSEA come from the germline V gene. The CDR3 spells CSVEGAQGTEQYF. For the CDR3, the DNA is TGCAGCGTGGAAGGTGCGCAGGGAACGGAGCAGTACTTC.